The present TCR beta chain was sequenced within a study of T cell repertoires in cytomegalovirus infection. For the study at large: CMV infection and matching HLA type were both indicated by public TCR beta signatures.

The ends lost 5 bases at V and 1 base at J; junction bases unmatched: 12. Germline loops: CDR1 SNHLY, CDR2 FYNNEI. The CDR3 has 20 amino acids. TCRdb fed the reads into MiXCR, producing one record per CDR3 protein. Altogether about 740,000 distinct CDR3 sequences are present, 35% being singletons, with the ten largest covering about 2.8%. The sequencing input was PBMCs. The TCR comes from a human donor in good health (CMV status not recorded). Some clones in this sample may be carry-over from other donors' samples. The rearrangement links TRBV2 to TRBJ2-3; 16 bases match TRBD2. The DNA for the CDR3 is TGTGCCAGCAGTACTCCGGGACTAGCGGGAGGGCCGTCTGGCACAGATACGCAGTATTTT. Amino acid sequence: CASSTPGLAGGPSGTDTQYF. Based on the CDR3 plus reference TRBV2 and TRBJ2-3, the full variable domain is EPEVTQTPSHQVTQMGQEVILRCVPISNHLYFYWYRQILGQKVEFLVSFYNNEISEKSEIFDDQFSVERPDGSNFTLKIRSTKLEDSAMYFCASSTPGLAGGPSGTDTQYFGPGTRLTVL.